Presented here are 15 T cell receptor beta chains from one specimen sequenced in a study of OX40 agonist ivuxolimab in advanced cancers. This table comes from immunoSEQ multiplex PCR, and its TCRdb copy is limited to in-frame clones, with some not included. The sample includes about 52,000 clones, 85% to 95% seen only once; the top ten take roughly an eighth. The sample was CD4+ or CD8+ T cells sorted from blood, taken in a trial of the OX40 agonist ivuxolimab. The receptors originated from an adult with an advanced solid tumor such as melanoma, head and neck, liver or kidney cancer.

The CDR3 DNA sequence: TGTGCCAGCAGCTTAGAGACTAGCGGTTACAATGAGCAGTTCTTC. It specifies CASSLETSGYNEQFF. This chain joins TRBV7-6 and TRBJ2-1; 9 nucleotides agree with TRBD2. CDR3 length: 15 residues. V shed 1 base and J 4 bases; nucleotides not matched to a gene: 2. CDR1 is SGHVS and CDR2 is FNYEAQ in the germline V gene.

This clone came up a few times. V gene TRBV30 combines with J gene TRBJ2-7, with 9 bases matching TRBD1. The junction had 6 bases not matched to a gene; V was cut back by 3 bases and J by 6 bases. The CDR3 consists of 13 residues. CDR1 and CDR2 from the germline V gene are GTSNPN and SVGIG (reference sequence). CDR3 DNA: TGTGCCTGGAGCGGGACAGGGCTCGGCGAGCAGTACTTC. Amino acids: CAWSGTGLGEQYF. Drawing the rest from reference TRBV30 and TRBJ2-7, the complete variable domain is SQTIHQWPATLVQPVGSPLSLECTVEGTSNPNLYWYRQAAGRGLQLLFYSVGIGQISSEVPQNLSASRPQDRQFILSSKKLLLSDSGFYLCAWSGTGLGEQYFGPGTRLTVT.

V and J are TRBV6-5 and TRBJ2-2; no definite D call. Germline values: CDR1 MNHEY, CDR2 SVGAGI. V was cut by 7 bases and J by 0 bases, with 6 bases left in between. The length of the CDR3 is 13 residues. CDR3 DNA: TGTGCCAGCATAGATACGAACACCGGGGAGCTGTTTTTT. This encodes CASIDTNTGELFF.

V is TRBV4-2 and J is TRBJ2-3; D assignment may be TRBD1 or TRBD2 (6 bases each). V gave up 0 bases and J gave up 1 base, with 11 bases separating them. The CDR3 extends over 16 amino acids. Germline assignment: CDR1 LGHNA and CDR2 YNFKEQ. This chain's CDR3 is CASSQEGGLGTDTQYF. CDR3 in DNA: TGTGCCAGCAGCCAAGAAGGGGGACTGGGCACAGATACGCAGTATTTT.

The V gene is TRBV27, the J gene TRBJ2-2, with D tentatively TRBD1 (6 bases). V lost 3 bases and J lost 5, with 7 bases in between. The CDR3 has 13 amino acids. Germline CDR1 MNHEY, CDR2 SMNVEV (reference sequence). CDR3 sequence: CASSFRGTGELFF. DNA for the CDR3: TGTGCCAGCAGTTTCAGGGGAACCGGGGAGCTGTTTTTT.

CDR3 sequence (DNA): TGTGCCAGTAGTATCTGGGGGGGCAACGAGCAGTACTTC. Its translation is CASSIWGGNEQYF. The chain joins TRBV19 to TRBJ2-7, with D tentatively TRBD2 (7 bases). Germline assignment: CDR1 LNHDA and CDR2 SQIVND (reference sequence). The CDR3 extends over 13 amino acids. V shed 3 bases and J shed 5 bases, with 11 bases lying between them.

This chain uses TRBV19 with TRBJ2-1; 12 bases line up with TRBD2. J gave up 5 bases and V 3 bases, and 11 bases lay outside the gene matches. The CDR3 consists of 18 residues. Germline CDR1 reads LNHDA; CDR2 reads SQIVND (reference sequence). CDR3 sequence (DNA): TGTGCCAGTAGTATTAAATCAGGGACTAGCGGGCTTCACAATGAGCAGTTCTTC. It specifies CASSIKSGTSGLHNEQFF.

The CDR3 region is CASSQVGGGSQGYTF. The CDR3 region has the DNA TGCGCCAGCAGCCAAGTAGGGGGGGGCAGTCAAGGCTACACCTTC. The chain carries TRBV4-1 and TRBJ1-2; TRBD1 might be the D (6 bases). This CDR3 has 15 amino acids. Between the trimmed V and J ends, which lost 1 base and 8 bases, there was a span of 17 bases. The germline V gene encodes CDR1 MGHRA and CDR2 YSYEKL.

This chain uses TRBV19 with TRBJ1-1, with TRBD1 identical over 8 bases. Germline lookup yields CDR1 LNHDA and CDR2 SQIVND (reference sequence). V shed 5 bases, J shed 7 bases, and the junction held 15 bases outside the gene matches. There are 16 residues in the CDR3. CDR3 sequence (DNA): TGTGCCAGTAGTCTGGATCTTAAGACAGGGGCCTTTGAAGCTTTCTTT. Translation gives CASSLDLKTGAFEAFF.

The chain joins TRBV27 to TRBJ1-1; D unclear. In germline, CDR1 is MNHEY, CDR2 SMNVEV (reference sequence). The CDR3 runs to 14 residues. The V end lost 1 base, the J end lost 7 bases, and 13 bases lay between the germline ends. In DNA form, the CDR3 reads TGTGCCAGCAGTTTATACGGCAGGTCGGATGAAGCTTTCTTT. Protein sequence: CASSLYGRSDEAFF.

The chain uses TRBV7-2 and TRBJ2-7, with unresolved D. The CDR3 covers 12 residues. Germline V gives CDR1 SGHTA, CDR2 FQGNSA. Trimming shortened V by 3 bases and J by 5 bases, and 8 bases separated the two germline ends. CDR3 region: CASSLFLDEQYF. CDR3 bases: TGTGCCAGCAGCTTGTTTCTCGACGAGCAGTACTTC. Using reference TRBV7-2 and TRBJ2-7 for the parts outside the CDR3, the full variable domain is GAGVSQSPSNKVTEKGKDVELRCDPISGHTALYWYRQSLGQGLEFLIYFQGNSAPDKSGLPSDRFSAERTGGSVSTLTIQRTQQEDSAVYLCASSLFLDEQYFGPGTRLTVT.

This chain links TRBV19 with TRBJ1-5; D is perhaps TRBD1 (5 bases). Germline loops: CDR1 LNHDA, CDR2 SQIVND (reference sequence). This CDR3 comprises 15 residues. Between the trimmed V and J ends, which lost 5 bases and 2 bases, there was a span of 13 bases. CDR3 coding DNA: TGTGCCAGTAGTCCCCCGGGGGGAGGCAATCAGCCCCAGCATTTT. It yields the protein CASSPPGGGNQPQHF.

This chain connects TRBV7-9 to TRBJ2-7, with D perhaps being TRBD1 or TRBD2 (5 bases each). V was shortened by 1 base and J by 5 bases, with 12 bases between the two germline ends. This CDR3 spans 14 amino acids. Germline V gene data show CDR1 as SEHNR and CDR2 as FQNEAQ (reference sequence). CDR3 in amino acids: CASSLGWGTDEQYF. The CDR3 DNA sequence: TGTGCCAGCAGCTTAGGTTGGGGGACGGACGAGCAGTACTTC.

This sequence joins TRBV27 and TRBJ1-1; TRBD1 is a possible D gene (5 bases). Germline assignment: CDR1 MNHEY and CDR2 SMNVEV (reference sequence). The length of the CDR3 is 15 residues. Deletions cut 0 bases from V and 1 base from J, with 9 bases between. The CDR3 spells CASSLSQGTNTEAFF. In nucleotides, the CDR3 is TGTGCCAGCAGTTTATCCCAGGGAACGAACACTGAAGCTTTCTTT.

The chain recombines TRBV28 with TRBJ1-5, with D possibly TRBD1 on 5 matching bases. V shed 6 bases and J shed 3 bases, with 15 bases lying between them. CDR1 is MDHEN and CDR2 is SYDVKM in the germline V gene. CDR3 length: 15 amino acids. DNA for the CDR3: TGTGCCAGCAGCCCAGGGAGGTTTACCAATCAGCCCCAGCATTTT. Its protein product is CASSPGRFTNQPQHF.